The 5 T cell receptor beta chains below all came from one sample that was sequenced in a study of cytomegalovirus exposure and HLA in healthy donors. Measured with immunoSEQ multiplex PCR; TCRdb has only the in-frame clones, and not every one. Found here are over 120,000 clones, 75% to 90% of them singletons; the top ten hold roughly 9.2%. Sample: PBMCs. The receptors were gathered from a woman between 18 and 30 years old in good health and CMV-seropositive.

The CDR3 is CASSPTQGRGAFF. The CDR3 DNA is TGCGCCAGCAGCCCGACACAGGGGCGTGGAGCTTTCTTT. The rearrangement uses TRBV4-3 and TRBJ1-1; TRBD1 aligns across 7 bases. Germline-derived CDR1 and CDR2 are LGHNA and YSLEER. The CDR3 runs to 13 residues. J was trimmed by 10 bases and V by 4 bases; bases with no gene match: 9.

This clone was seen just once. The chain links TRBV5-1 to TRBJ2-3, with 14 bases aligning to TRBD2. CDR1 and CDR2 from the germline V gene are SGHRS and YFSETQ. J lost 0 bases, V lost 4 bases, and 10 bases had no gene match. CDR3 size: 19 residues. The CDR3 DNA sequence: TGCGCCAGCAGCCCTATCTGGACTAGCGGGGGGTCTAGCACAGATACGCAGTATTTT. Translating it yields CASSPIWTSGGSSTDTQYF.

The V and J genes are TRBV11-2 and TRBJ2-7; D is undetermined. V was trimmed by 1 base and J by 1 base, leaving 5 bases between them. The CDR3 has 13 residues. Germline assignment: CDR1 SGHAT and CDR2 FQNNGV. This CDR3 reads CASSLVRSYEQYF. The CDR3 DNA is TGTGCCAGCAGCTTAGTCAGATCCTACGAGCAGTACTTC.

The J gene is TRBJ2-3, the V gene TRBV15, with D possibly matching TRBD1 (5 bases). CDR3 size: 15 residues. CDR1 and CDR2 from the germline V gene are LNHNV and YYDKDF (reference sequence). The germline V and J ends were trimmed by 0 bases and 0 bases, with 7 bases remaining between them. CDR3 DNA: TGTGCCACCAGCAGAGACAGGGTTAGCACAGATACGCAGTATTTT. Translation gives CATSRDRVSTDTQYF. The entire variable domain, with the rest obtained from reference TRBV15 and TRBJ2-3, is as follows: DAMVIQNPRYQVTQFGKPVTLSCSQTLNHNVMYWYQQKSSQAPKLLFHYYDKDFNNEADTPDNFQSRRPNTSFCFLDIRSPGLGDTAMYLCATSRDRVSTDTQYFGPGTRLTVL.

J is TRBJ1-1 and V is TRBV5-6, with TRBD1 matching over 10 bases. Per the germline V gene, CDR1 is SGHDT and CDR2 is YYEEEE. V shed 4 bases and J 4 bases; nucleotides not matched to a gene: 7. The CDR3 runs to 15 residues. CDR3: CASSPRQGAPTEAFF. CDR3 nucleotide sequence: TGTGCCAGCAGCCCCCGACAGGGGGCGCCCACTGAAGCTTTCTTT.